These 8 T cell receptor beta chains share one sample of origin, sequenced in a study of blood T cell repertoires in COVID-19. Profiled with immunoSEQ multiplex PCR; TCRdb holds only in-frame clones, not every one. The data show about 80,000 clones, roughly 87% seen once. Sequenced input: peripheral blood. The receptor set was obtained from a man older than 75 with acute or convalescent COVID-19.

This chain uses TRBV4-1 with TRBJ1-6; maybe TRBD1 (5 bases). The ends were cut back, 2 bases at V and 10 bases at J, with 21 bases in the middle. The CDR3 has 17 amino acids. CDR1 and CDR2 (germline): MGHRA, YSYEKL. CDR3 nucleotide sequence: TGCGCCAGCAGCCAACAATACAGCGGGGGAGTAAAGTCACCCCTCCACTTT. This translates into CASSQQYSGGVKSPLHF.

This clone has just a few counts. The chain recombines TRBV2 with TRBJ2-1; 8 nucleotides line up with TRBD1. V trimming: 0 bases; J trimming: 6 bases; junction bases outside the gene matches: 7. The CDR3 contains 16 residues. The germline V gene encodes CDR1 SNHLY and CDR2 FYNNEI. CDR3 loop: CASSEAGTGLSNEQFF. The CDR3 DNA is TGTGCCAGCAGTGAAGCAGGGACAGGCCTTTCCAATGAGCAGTTCTTC.

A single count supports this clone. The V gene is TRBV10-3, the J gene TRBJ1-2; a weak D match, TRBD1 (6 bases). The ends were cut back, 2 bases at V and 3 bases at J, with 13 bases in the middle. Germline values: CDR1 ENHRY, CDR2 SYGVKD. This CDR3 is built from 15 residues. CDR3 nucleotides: TGTGCCATCAGTGAGAGGGGGGGACGGGACTATGGCTACACCTTC. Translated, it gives CAISERGGRDYGYTF.

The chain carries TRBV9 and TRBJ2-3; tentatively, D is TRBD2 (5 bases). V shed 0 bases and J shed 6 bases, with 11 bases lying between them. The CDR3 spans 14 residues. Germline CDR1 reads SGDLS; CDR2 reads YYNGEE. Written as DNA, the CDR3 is TGTGCCAGCAGCGTAGCCCGGGGAAGGGATACGCAGTATTTT. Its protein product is CASSVARGRDTQYF.

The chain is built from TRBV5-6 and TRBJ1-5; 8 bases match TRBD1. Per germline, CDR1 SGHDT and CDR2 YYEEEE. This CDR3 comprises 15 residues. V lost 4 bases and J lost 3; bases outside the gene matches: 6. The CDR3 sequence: CASSQGTGDNQPQHF. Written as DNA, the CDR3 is TGTGCCAGCAGCCAAGGGACAGGAGACAATCAGCCCCAGCATTTT.

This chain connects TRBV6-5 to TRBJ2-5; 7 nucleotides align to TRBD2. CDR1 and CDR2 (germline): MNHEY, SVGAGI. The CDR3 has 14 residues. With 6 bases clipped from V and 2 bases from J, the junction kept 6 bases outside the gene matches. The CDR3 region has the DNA TGTGCCAGCAGGCTCGGGGGGTATCAAGAGACCCAGTACTTC. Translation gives CASRLGGYQETQYF.

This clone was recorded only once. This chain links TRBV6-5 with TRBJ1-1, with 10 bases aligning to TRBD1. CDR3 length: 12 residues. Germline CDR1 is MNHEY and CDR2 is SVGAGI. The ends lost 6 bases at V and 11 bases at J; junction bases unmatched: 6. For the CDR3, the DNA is TGTGCCAGCAGGGGACAGGGGTTGAACGCTTTCTTT. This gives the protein CASRGQGLNAFF.

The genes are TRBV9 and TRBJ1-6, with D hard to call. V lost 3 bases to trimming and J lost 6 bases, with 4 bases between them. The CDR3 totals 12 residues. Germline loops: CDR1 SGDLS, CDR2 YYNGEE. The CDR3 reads CASSGSNSPLHF. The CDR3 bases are TGTGCCAGCAGCGGGAGTAATTCACCCCTCCACTTT.